The rows below give T cell receptor beta chains drawn from one sample of a study of tumor-infiltrating lymphocytes in primary liver carcinoma. TCRdb fed the multiplex PCR reads into MiXCR, producing one record per CDR3 protein. The table lists approximately 120,000 distinct CDR3 sequences, approximately 64% of them singletons. The sample taken for sequencing was liver tumor tissue from sampling region 3. These receptor sequences come from a woman aged 60-70 years with primary liver carcinoma and hepatitis B virus infection. Each CDR3 is given with its conserved first and last residue. Each record gives: J gene, clone size, V gene, D gene, CDR3 DNA, CDR3 protein. D genes are given only for firm matches. Clone size appears in some rows only: once, few, many, or a class for an expanded clone.

j_call: TRBJ2-1; clone_size: -; v_call: TRBV11-3; d_call: TRBD2; cdr3_nt: TGTGCCAGCAGCTTAGGAACTAGCGGGATGCCTGAGCGGTTCTTC; cdr3_aa: CASSLGTSGMPERFF
j_call: TRBJ2-1; clone_size: -; v_call: TRBV11-1; d_call: TRBD2; cdr3_nt: TGTGCCAGCAGCCCCCCGGGACTACTGTCCAATGAGCAGTTCTTC; cdr3_aa: CASSPPGLLSNEQFF
j_call: TRBJ2-3; clone_size: -; v_call: TRBV6-4; d_call: TRBD2; cdr3_nt: TGTGCCAGCAGTGATTTAGCGGGAAGTACAGATACGCAGTATTTT; cdr3_aa: CASSDLAGSTDTQYF
j_call: TRBJ2-1; clone_size: -; v_call: TRBV5-1; d_call: -; cdr3_nt: TGCGCCAGCAGCTCCCCCCAAACAGGGGGGGGGTACAATGAGCAATTCTTC; cdr3_aa: CASSSPQTGGGYNEQFF
j_call: TRBJ2-1; clone_size: -; v_call: TRBV4-1; d_call: TRBD1; cdr3_nt: TGCACCAGCAGCCAATGGACAGGGGAGGTACGCAAAGAGCAGTTCTTC; cdr3_aa: CTSSQWTGEVRKEQFF
j_call: TRBJ2-7; clone_size: -; v_call: TRBV11-2; d_call: TRBD2; cdr3_nt: TGTACCAGTAGCCATTTAAGCGGGAAAGGGGCCTACGAACAGTACTTC; cdr3_aa: CTSSHLSGKGAYEQYF
j_call: TRBJ2-1; clone_size: few; v_call: TRBV25-1; d_call: TRBD2; cdr3_nt: TGTGCCAGCAGACAAAGCGGGAGCTCCTACAATGAGCAGTTCTTC; cdr3_aa: CASRQSGSSYNEQFF
j_call: TRBJ2-3; clone_size: -; v_call: TRBV11-3; d_call: -; cdr3_nt: TGTGTCAACAGCTTCAGGATTAGCGCAGATACGCAGTATTTT; cdr3_aa: CVNSFRISADTQYF
j_call: TRBJ1-5; clone_size: -; v_call: TRBV6-6; d_call: TRBD1; cdr3_nt: TGTGCCAGCAGTGTTGGGACAGGGGTTTATCAGCCCCAGCATTTT; cdr3_aa: CASSVGTGVYQPQHF
j_call: TRBJ2-3; clone_size: -; v_call: TRBV7-2; d_call: TRBD2; cdr3_nt: TGTGCCAACAGCTTCGGCACTAGCGCGCCTAGCACAGATACGCAGTATTTT; cdr3_aa: CANSFGTSAPSTDTQYF
j_call: TRBJ2-2; clone_size: -; v_call: TRBV11-2; d_call: TRBD2; cdr3_nt: TGTGCCAGCAGCTTAGGGCTAGCGGGACTCGGGGAGTTGTTTTTT; cdr3_aa: CASSLGLAGLGELFF
j_call: TRBJ2-2; clone_size: many; v_call: TRBV14; d_call: TRBD1; cdr3_nt: TGTGCCAGCAGCCAAGCACGGACAGGGTGGTTCGCCGGGGAGCTGTTTTTT; cdr3_aa: CASSQARTGWFAGELFF
j_call: TRBJ2-2; clone_size: many; v_call: TRBV12-3/TRBV12-4; d_call: TRBD1; cdr3_nt: TGTGCCAGCAAGGGGACAGCGAACACCGGGGAGCTGTTTTTT; cdr3_aa: CASKGTANTGELFF
j_call: TRBJ2-5; clone_size: -; v_call: TRBV14; d_call: -; cdr3_nt: TGTGCCAGCAGCCAAGAATCAAGGGGACTCCGAGGGGAGACCCAGTACTTC; cdr3_aa: CASSQESRGLRGETQYF
j_call: TRBJ2-7; clone_size: many; v_call: TRBV6-1; d_call: -; cdr3_nt: TGTGCCAGCGAAAAACGGATTGGGCTTCGCCAAGAGCAGTACTTC; cdr3_aa: CASEKRIGLRQEQYF
j_call: TRBJ2-3; clone_size: few; v_call: TRBV25-1; d_call: TRBD1; cdr3_nt: TGTGCTAGCAGTGGACAGGGGGACACAGATACGCAGTATTTT; cdr3_aa: CASSGQGDTDTQYF
j_call: TRBJ2-1; clone_size: -; v_call: TRBV11-2; d_call: -; cdr3_nt: TGTGCCAGCAGCTTGGCATACCATGAGCAGTTCTTC; cdr3_aa: CASSLAYHEQFF
j_call: TRBJ2-7; clone_size: -; v_call: TRBV4-1; d_call: -; cdr3_nt: TGCGCCAGCAGTCAAGAAGGGCCAGGGATGAGCTCCTACGAGCAGTACTTC; cdr3_aa: CASSQEGPGMSSYEQYF
j_call: TRBJ2-7; clone_size: -; v_call: TRBV11-2; d_call: -; cdr3_nt: TGTGCCAGCAGCTCCCCGGGTGGAATAGAGAGCTACGAGCAGTACTTC; cdr3_aa: CASSSPGGIESYEQYF
j_call: TRBJ2-5; clone_size: once; v_call: TRBV6-1; d_call: -; cdr3_nt: TGTGCCAGCTCGGAGGCGACCCTCTCATACAGTTACTTC; cdr3_aa: CASSEATLSYSYF
j_call: TRBJ1-1; clone_size: -; v_call: TRBV6-5; d_call: -; cdr3_nt: TGTGCCAGCAAGGGAATGTCCGGGACGAGGACTGAAGCTTTCTTT; cdr3_aa: CASKGMSGTRTEAFF
j_call: TRBJ1-4; clone_size: many; v_call: TRBV29-1; d_call: TRBD1; cdr3_nt: TGCAGCGCTAACAGGGGAGTGGGTGAAAAACTGTTTTTT; cdr3_aa: CSANRGVGEKLFF
j_call: TRBJ2-7; clone_size: -; v_call: TRBV5-1; d_call: -; cdr3_nt: TGCGCCAGCAGGGCGACGGGGACCGAATACGAGCAGTACTTC; cdr3_aa: CASRATGTEYEQYF
j_call: TRBJ2-5; clone_size: many; v_call: TRBV2; d_call: -; cdr3_nt: TGTGCCAGCAGCTTAGTGGACTTC; cdr3_aa: CASSLVDF
j_call: TRBJ2-1; clone_size: -; v_call: TRBV11-2; d_call: -; cdr3_nt: TGTGCCAGCAGCTTAAGAAGGCACAGTGAGCAGTTCTTC; cdr3_aa: CASSLRRHSEQFF
j_call: TRBJ1-2; clone_size: many; v_call: TRBV6-6; d_call: -; cdr3_nt: TGTGCCATTACCGACGGATACTATGGCTACACCTTC; cdr3_aa: CAITDGYYGYTF
j_call: TRBJ2-4; clone_size: many; v_call: TRBV6-2/TRBV6-3; d_call: TRBD2; cdr3_nt: TGTGCCAGCAGTTCGGGGACTAGCGGGATAGGTAAAGACATTCAGTACTTC; cdr3_aa: CASSSGTSGIGKDIQYF
j_call: TRBJ1-1; clone_size: once; v_call: TRBV25-1; d_call: -; cdr3_nt: TGTGCCAGCAGTGACAGGGCAGCGGTAACTGAAGCTTTCTTT; cdr3_aa: CASSDRAAVTEAFF
j_call: TRBJ2-7; clone_size: -; v_call: TRBV11-2; d_call: -; cdr3_nt: TGTGCCAGCAGCTTAGGGTTAGTTCAATCCTCCTACGAGCAGTACTTC; cdr3_aa: CASSLGLVQSSYEQYF
j_call: TRBJ1-1; clone_size: many; v_call: TRBV6-5; d_call: -; cdr3_nt: TGTGCCAGCAGTTACCGAAGGTTGGGGACTGAAGCTTTCTTT; cdr3_aa: CASSYRRLGTEAFF
j_call: TRBJ2-7; clone_size: few; v_call: TRBV29-1; d_call: TRBD1; cdr3_nt: TGCAGCATAAGACTTGGGACAGACTCCTACGAGCAGTACTTC; cdr3_aa: CSIRLGTDSYEQYF
j_call: TRBJ1-6; clone_size: -; v_call: TRBV6-5; d_call: TRBD1; cdr3_nt: TGTGTCAGCAGGATCCTGGACAGGCCTTCACCCCTCCACTTT; cdr3_aa: CVSRILDRPSPLHF
j_call: TRBJ2-1; clone_size: -; v_call: TRBV11-1; d_call: -; cdr3_nt: TGTGCCAGCAGCTCCCCAGAGGGACCAGGGAGGATTGAACAGTTCTTC; cdr3_aa: CASSSPEGPGRIEQFF
j_call: TRBJ2-6; clone_size: -; v_call: TRBV11-1; d_call: -; cdr3_nt: TGTGCCAGCAGCTTCACGGAGGACTCCGGGGCCAACGTCCTGACTTTC; cdr3_aa: CASSFTEDSGANVLTF
j_call: TRBJ2-1; clone_size: few; v_call: TRBV28; d_call: -; cdr3_nt: TGTGCCAGCAGCGGCGGCGGGACAGCGCAACTCCAGTTCTTC; cdr3_aa: CASSGGGTAQLQFF
j_call: TRBJ2-4; clone_size: -; v_call: TRBV28; d_call: -; cdr3_nt: TGTGCCAGCAGCGGTTCACAGGAGGCGAACATTCAGTACTTC; cdr3_aa: CASSGSQEANIQYF
j_call: TRBJ2-2; clone_size: many; v_call: TRBV29-1; d_call: TRBD2; cdr3_nt: TGCAGCGCCTGGGGCGGGAGAAACACCGGGGAGCTGTTTTTT; cdr3_aa: CSAWGGRNTGELFF
j_call: TRBJ2-7; clone_size: -; v_call: TRBV15; d_call: TRBD2; cdr3_nt: TGTGCCACCAGCAGAGGGACTAGCGGGGGAACCTACAATGAGCAGTACTTC; cdr3_aa: CATSRGTSGGTYNEQYF
j_call: TRBJ1-3; clone_size: -; v_call: TRBV18; d_call: -; cdr3_nt: TGTGCCAGCTCACCACCCGTGGGGGCCGACTCTGGAAACACCATATATTTT; cdr3_aa: CASSPPVGADSGNTIYF
j_call: TRBJ2-1; clone_size: -; v_call: TRBV11-2; d_call: -; cdr3_nt: TGTGCTAGCAGCCTTAGGCCACCGGAGTCGGGTGAGCATTTCTTC; cdr3_aa: CASSLRPPESGEHFF
j_call: TRBJ2-1; clone_size: -; v_call: TRBV28; d_call: -; cdr3_nt: TGTGGCAGCAGTGGCCTAATAGCGCACTCCTACAATGAGCAGTTCTTC; cdr3_aa: CGSSGLIAHSYNEQFF
j_call: TRBJ2-7; clone_size: few; v_call: TRBV30; d_call: -; cdr3_nt: TGTGCCTCCAGCGGGCTAGTCGGGGGATACGAGCAGTACTTC; cdr3_aa: CASSGLVGGYEQYF
j_call: TRBJ1-1; clone_size: many; v_call: TRBV7-9; d_call: TRBD1; cdr3_nt: TGTGCCAGCAGCGACCTGACAGGGGAGCACCTCGAAGCTTTCTTT; cdr3_aa: CASSDLTGEHLEAFF
j_call: TRBJ2-5; clone_size: -; v_call: TRBV5-5; d_call: -; cdr3_nt: TGTGCCAATAGCTTGTTAACTGAGGAGACCCAGTACTTC; cdr3_aa: CANSLLTEETQYF
j_call: TRBJ2-3; clone_size: few; v_call: TRBV28; d_call: TRBD2; cdr3_nt: TGTGCCAGCAGTTCCCGGAAAGCGGGAGGCCGGGATACGCAGTATTTT; cdr3_aa: CASSSRKAGGRDTQYF
j_call: TRBJ2-7; clone_size: -; v_call: TRBV6-5; d_call: -; cdr3_nt: TGTGCCAGCAAAGCCTTACAGGGACTTGTCGACGTGCAGTACTTC; cdr3_aa: CASKALQGLVDVQYF
j_call: TRBJ1-4; clone_size: many; v_call: TRBV6-1; d_call: -; cdr3_nt: TGTGCCAGCAGTGCTTCCGGGAGGACCCTCGTAACTAATGAAAAACTGTTTTTT; cdr3_aa: CASSASGRTLVTNEKLFF
j_call: TRBJ2-1; clone_size: -; v_call: TRBV30; d_call: -; cdr3_nt: TGTGCCTGGAGTGTAGATGGTGGCGGGGCTATAAATGAGCAGTTCTTC; cdr3_aa: CAWSVDGGGAINEQFF
j_call: TRBJ1-2; clone_size: many; v_call: TRBV14; d_call: -; cdr3_nt: TGTGCCAGCAGCCAAGATTGGGAACGGAGGTTCTATGGCTACACCTTC; cdr3_aa: CASSQDWERRFYGYTF
j_call: TRBJ2-1; clone_size: many; v_call: TRBV5-4; d_call: TRBD2; cdr3_nt: TGTGCCAGCAGCGGAGGCGTAGCGGGAGGGGTATACAATGAGCAGTTCTTC; cdr3_aa: CASSGGVAGGVYNEQFF
j_call: TRBJ2-7; clone_size: many; v_call: TRBV6-2/TRBV6-3; d_call: TRBD1; cdr3_nt: TGTGCCAGCAGCTTAATGGACAGGGCCTCCTACGAGCAGTACTTC; cdr3_aa: CASSLMDRASYEQYF